The sample holds one count of the clone carrying this T cell receptor (beta chain). Sequencing was performed with immunoSEQ multiplex PCR; in TCRdb, only in-frame clones are kept and a portion is missing. The profile covers more than 65,000 clones, with roughly nine tenths appearing a single time and 8% to 10% taken by the ten largest. The CDR3 covers 16 residues. The germline V gene has CDR1 SGHDN and CDR2 FVKESK. Trimming removed 7 bases from V and 5 bases from J, with 22 bases in between. This record comes from a study of T cell changes during pregnancy in multiple sclerosis. The sequence derives from a female donor in good health, enrolled as a control in a pregnancy study. This specimen was peripheral blood, taken after pregnancy. The chain recombines TRBV14 with TRBJ2-3, with TRBD2 as a possible D gene (5 bases). CDR3 sequence: CASTPGGGFQEDTQYF. The CDR3 DNA sequence: TGTGCCAGCACCCCGGGTGGCGGGTTTCAAGAAGATACGCAGTATTTT. Full variable domain (rest looked up from reference TRBV14 and TRBJ2-3): EAGVTQFPSHSVIEKGQTVTLRCDPISGHDNLYWYRRVMGKEIKFLLHFVKESKQDESGMPNNRFLAERTGGTYSTLKVQPAELEDSGVYFCASTPGGGFQEDTQYFGPGTRLTVL.